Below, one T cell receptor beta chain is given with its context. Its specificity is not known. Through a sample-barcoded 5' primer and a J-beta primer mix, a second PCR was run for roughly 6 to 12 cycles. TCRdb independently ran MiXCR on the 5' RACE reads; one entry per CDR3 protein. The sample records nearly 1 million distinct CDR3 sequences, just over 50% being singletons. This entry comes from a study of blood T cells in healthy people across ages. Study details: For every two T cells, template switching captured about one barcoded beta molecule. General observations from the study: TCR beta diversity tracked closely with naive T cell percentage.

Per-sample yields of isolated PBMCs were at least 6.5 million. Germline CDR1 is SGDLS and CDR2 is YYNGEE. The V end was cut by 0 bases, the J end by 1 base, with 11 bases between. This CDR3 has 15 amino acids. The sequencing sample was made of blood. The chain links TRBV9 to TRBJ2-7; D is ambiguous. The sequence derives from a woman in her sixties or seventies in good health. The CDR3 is CASSVDGSGSYEQYF. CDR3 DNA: TGTGCCAGCAGCGTAGACGGGTCAGGTTCCTACGAGCAGTACTTC.